The subject of this entry is one T cell receptor beta chain. The authors ran the immunoSEQ assay, v3.0, at survey level. Repertoires were generated with immunoSEQ multiplex PCR, while TCRdb's copy carries only in-frame clones and drops some. The sample holds tens of thousands of clones, about 90% seen once. The sample belongs to a study of long-term antiretroviral therapy in people with HIV. Specimens carried about 0.85-11 million cryopreserved PBMC before DNA extraction. The length of the CDR3 is 16 residues. V lost 0 bases and J 0 bases, leaving 9 bases between the germline ends. The germline gives CDR1 MGHRA, CDR2 YSYEKL.

J is TRBJ2-1 and V is TRBV4-1, with a tentative D call TRBD1 (5 bases). This receptor was identified in a man aged 30 to 45 with HIV. The sample was unsorted PBMCs, taken about 4.3 years after starting antiretroviral therapy. CDR3 in amino acids: CASSQDKGYSYNEQFF. CDR3 coding DNA: TGCGCCAGCAGCCAAGATAAGGGGTACTCCTACAATGAGCAGTTCTTC.